Listed below are T cell receptor beta chains from one sample, sequenced in a study of blood T cell repertoires in COVID-19. Clones were read by immunoSEQ multiplex PCR, and TCRdb kept only the in-frame ones, dropping some. The sample shows almost 400,000 clones, around nine tenths of them seen only once. Sequenced input: PBMCs or T cells enriched from blood (not recorded which). These receptors were obtained from a woman aged 30 to 39 with acute COVID-19. Both conserved end residues are part of each CDR3. A D gene is named only where the DNA matches it firmly. Some rows have no size entry. The others give once, few or many, or a class for an expanded clone.

J gene | V gene | D gene | clone size | CDR3 protein | CDR3 DNA
TRBJ2-6 | TRBV5-1 | NA | NA | CASSLVTGFDSGANVLTF | TGCGCCAGCAGCTTGGTCACAGGGTTCGACTCTGGGGCCAACGTCCTGACTTTC
TRBJ2-1 | TRBV29-1 | NA | NA | CSVLDSSGYNEQFF | TGCAGCGTTCTAGACAGTTCCGGCTACAATGAGCAGTTCTTC
TRBJ1-1 | TRBV10-2 | NA | NA | CASSESGGISNTEAFF | TGCGCCAGCAGTGAGTCGGGGGGGATTTCGAACACTGAAGCTTTCTTT
TRBJ1-6 | TRBV5-1 | NA | NA | CASSLGGSLYNSPLHF | TGCGCCAGCAGCTTGGGAGGCTCCCTATATAATTCACCCCTCCACTTT
TRBJ1-1 | TRBV6-5 | NA | NA | CASSYEGRAFF | TGTGCCAGCAGTTACGAGGGAAGGGCTTTCTTT
TRBJ1-4 | TRBV9 | TRBD1 | NA | CASSTRGRVGEKLFF | TGTGCCAGCAGCACCAGGGGGCGGGTAGGAGAAAAACTGTTTTTT
TRBJ2-3 | TRBV7-7 | TRBD1 | NA | CASSPSSGQGTDTQYF | TGTGCCAGCAGCCCCTCTTCCGGACAGGGGACAGATACGCAGTATTTT
TRBJ1-1 | TRBV10-3 | NA | few | CAIRGTENTEAFF | TGTGCCATCAGAGGCACAGAGAACACTGAAGCTTTCTTT
TRBJ1-2 | TRBV27 | NA | NA | CASSLSQGIGYTF | TGTGCCAGCAGTTTATCGCAGGGGATTGGCTACACCTTC
TRBJ2-1 | TRBV10-3 | TRBD2 | few | CAIRGLAGDNEQFF | TGTGCCATCAGAGGACTAGCGGGGGACAATGAGCAGTTCTTC
TRBJ2-1 | TRBV14 | NA | NA | CASSQESASSYNEQFF | TGTGCCAGCAGCCAAGAATCCGCGAGCTCCTACAATGAGCAGTTCTTC
TRBJ1-1 | TRBV5-1 | NA | once | CASSLGREGSTEAFF | TGCGCCAGCAGCTTAGGACGGGAGGGCTCCACTGAAGCTTTCTTT
TRBJ1-2 | TRBV2 | TRBD1 | NA | CASPGTAQGYGYTF | TGTGCCAGCCCCGGGACAGCCCAGGGCTATGGCTACACCTTC
TRBJ2-2 | TRBV11-2 | TRBD2 | once | CASSPLAGVPTGELFF | TGTGCCAGCAGCCCACTAGCGGGGGTTCCCACCGGGGAGCTGTTTTTT
TRBJ2-3 | TRBV7-8 | NA | NA | CASSLVTPDTQYF | TGTGCCAGCAGCTTAGTAACACCAGATACGCAGTATTTT
TRBJ2-1 | TRBV19 | NA | NA | CASSRGEVNEQFF | TGTGCCAGTAGTAGGGGGGAGGTAAATGAGCAGTTCTTC
TRBJ1-6 | TRBV7-6 | NA | NA | CASSLVPSNSPLHF | TGTGCCAGCAGCTTAGTTCCGAGTAATTCACCCCTCCACTTT
TRBJ2-7 | TRBV5-1 | NA | NA | CASSLIGRGWYEQYF | TGCGCCAGCAGCTTGATCGGCAGGGGTTGGTACGAGCAGTACTTC
TRBJ2-5 | TRBV5-4 | TRBD1 | NA | CASSYDRDRGRRETQYF | TGTGCCAGCAGCTATGACCGGGACAGGGGGCGTCGAGAGACCCAGTACTTC
TRBJ2-3 | TRBV11-3 | NA | NA | CASSISSGADTQYF | TGTGCCAGCAGCATTTCGTCGGGTGCAGATACGCAGTATTTT
TRBJ2-1 | TRBV18 | NA | NA | CASSPRQDNYNEQFF | TGTGCCAGCTCACCAAGGCAGGACAACTACAATGAGCAGTTCTTC
TRBJ1-1 | TRBV2 | TRBD1 | NA | CASSGQGPFSEAFF | TGTGCCAGCAGCGGACAGGGCCCTTTCTCTGAAGCTTTCTTT
TRBJ1-2 | TRBV5-1 | TRBD1 | NA | CASSWGQERERGYTF | TGCGCCAGCAGCTGGGGACAGGAACGGGAAAGGGGCTACACCTTC
TRBJ2-7 | TRBV7-8 | TRBD2 | NA | CASSASGEPNEQYF | TGTGCCAGCAGCGCTAGCGGGGAACCTAACGAGCAGTACTTC
TRBJ1-1 | TRBV7-2 | NA | NA | CASSLVPTPNTEAFF | TGTGCCAGCAGCTTAGTTCCGACACCCAACACTGAAGCTTTCTTT
TRBJ2-3 | TRBV7-3 | NA | NA | CASSYSGAGTDTQYF | TGTGCCAGCAGCTATAGCGGAGCAGGCACAGATACGCAGTATTTT
TRBJ2-7 | TRBV7-7 | NA | NA | CASSFSTTDEQYF | TGTGCCAGCAGCTTTTCTACTACGGACGAGCAGTACTTC
TRBJ1-1 | TRBV10-1 | NA | NA | CASSESLGSEAFF | TGCGCCAGCAGTGAGTCGCTCGGGAGTGAAGCTTTCTTT
TRBJ1-5 | TRBV4-3 | NA | few | CASSQDLDSNQPQHF | TGCGCCAGCAGCCAAGACTTGGACTCCAATCAGCCCCAGCATTTT
TRBJ2-3 | TRBV9 | NA | NA | CASSVGGAGRGTDTQYF | TGTGCCAGCAGCGTAGGGGGTGCGGGGCGGGGCACAGATACGCAGTATTTT
TRBJ1-2 | TRBV19 | NA | NA | CASSIGTAPARGYTF | TGTGCCAGTAGTATAGGGACAGCCCCGGCACGTGGCTACACCTTC
TRBJ1-2 | TRBV5-1 | NA | once | CASSLELAYSGYTF | TGCGCCAGCAGCTTGGAGTTAGCTTACTCTGGCTACACCTTC
TRBJ1-1 | TRBV11-2 | NA | NA | CASSSGGTNTEAFF | TGTGCCAGCAGCTCGGGGGGGACGAACACTGAAGCTTTCTTT
TRBJ2-1 | TRBV4-3 | TRBD2 | NA | CASSQSPGTTPNEQFF | TGCGCCAGCAGCCAGAGTCCGGGGACTACACCTAATGAGCAGTTCTTC
TRBJ2-1 | TRBV10-1 | TRBD2 | NA | CASSARLAGGDNEQFF | TGCGCCAGCAGCGCTCGACTAGCGGGGGGCGACAATGAGCAGTTCTTC
TRBJ2-1 | TRBV5-1 | NA | NA | CASSLETGDNEQFF | TGCGCCAGCAGCTTGGAGACAGGAGACAATGAGCAGTTCTTC
TRBJ1-5 | TRBV5-5 | NA | NA | CASSLTGSNQPQHF | TGTGCCAGCAGTTTGACGGGTAGCAATCAGCCCCAGCATTTT
TRBJ2-3 | TRBV7-3 | TRBD2 | NA | CASSFIGGGYTDTQYF | TGTGCCAGCAGCTTTATAGGCGGGGGGTACACAGATACGCAGTATTTT
TRBJ1-4 | TRBV5-8 | NA | NA | CASSLEAGRATNEKLFF | TGTGCCAGCAGCTTGGAGGCGGGTAGGGCAACTAATGAAAAACTGTTTTTT
TRBJ1-2 | TRBV5-1 | NA | NA | CASSPYSQGAQGYTF | TGCGCCAGCAGCCCTTATTCACAGGGTGCTCAGGGCTACACCTTC
TRBJ1-2 | TRBV19 | TRBD1 | NA | CASSRQGYGYTF | TGTGCCAGTAGCCGACAGGGGTATGGCTACACCTTC
TRBJ1-1 | TRBV2 | TRBD1 | few | CASRGQGEGTEAFF | TGTGCCAGCAGGGGACAGGGAGAGGGGACTGAAGCTTTCTTT
TRBJ2-7 | TRBV6-5 | NA | NA | CASSYAPGYEQYF | TGTGCCAGCAGTTACGCTCCCGGCTACGAGCAGTACTTC
TRBJ1-2 | TRBV6-5 | NA | few | CASSLEWRQPYTF | TGTGCCAGCAGTCTCGAATGGCGACAGCCTTACACCTTC
TRBJ2-2 | TRBV3-1/TRBV3-2 | NA | NA | CASSQGGASANTGELFF | TGTGCCAGCAGCCAAGGCGGGGCCAGTGCGAACACCGGGGAGCTGTTTTTT
TRBJ2-7 | TRBV20-1 | NA | NA | CSAREGQVQYF | TGCAGTGCTAGAGAAGGTCAGGTTCAGTACTTC
TRBJ2-7 | TRBV15 | NA | NA | CATSRTGGSYEQYF | TGTGCCACCAGCAGAACTGGCGGGTCCTACGAGCAGTACTTC
TRBJ2-3 | TRBV7-2 | NA | NA | CASSFLTDTQYF | TGTGCCAGCAGCTTTTTAACAGATACGCAGTATTTT
TRBJ1-1 | TRBV27 | TRBD1 | NA | CASRATGGNTEAFF | TGTGCCAGCAGAGCGACAGGGGGGAACACTGAAGCTTTCTTT
TRBJ1-1 | TRBV12-5 | NA | NA | CASGSNITVNTEAFF | TGTGCTAGTGGTTCAAATATCACTGTGAACACTGAAGCTTTCTTT